Below, 25 T cell receptor beta chains from the same sample are listed, as sequenced in a study of Graves' ophthalmopathy and Graves' hyperthyroidism. RNA transcripts were the source from which TCR beta CDR3 regions were amplified. In the first round, RT-PCR was carried out with HTBI primers, and a multiplex PCR formed the second round. A single record per CDR3 protein comes from TCRdb applying MiXCR to the multiplex PCR reads. The sample yields almost 750,000 distinct CDR3 sequences, about 44% seen once. Sequencing was carried out using peripheral blood. All receptors come from an adult man with Graves' ophthalmopathy.

The chain couples TRBV6-6 to TRBJ1-1, with D perhaps matching TRBD1 (5 bases). CDR3 length: 14 amino acids. Germline V gene lookup returns CDR1 MNHNY and CDR2 SVGAGI (reference sequence). With 6 bases removed from V and 1 base from J, the gap between germline ends came to 12 bases. In DNA form, the CDR3 reads TGTGCCAGCAGATCGGGACTCAGGAACACTGAAGCTTTCTTT. It codes for CASRSGLRNTEAFF.

This clonotype has ten or more counts. The V call is TRBV2, the J call TRBJ1-5; TRBD1 might be the D (5 bases). Trimming cost V 1 base and J 0 bases, with 7 bases left between them. The germline CDR1 and CDR2 sequences are SNHLY and FYNNEI. The CDR3 spans 15 residues. The CDR3 sequence: CASSEEGRSNQPQHF. In DNA, the CDR3 is TGTGCCAGCAGTGAAGAGGGGCGTAGCAATCAGCCCCAGCATTTT.

The chain couples TRBV7-9 to TRBJ2-5, with D maybe TRBD1 (5 bases). CDR3 length equals 13 residues. The V gene's germline CDR1 is SEHNR and CDR2 FQNEAQ (reference sequence). V was clipped by 11 bases and J by 1 base, with 14 bases between them. The CDR3 spells CACRRASQETQYF. For the CDR3, the DNA is TGTGCCTGTCGCAGGGCTTCCCAAGAGACCCAGTACTTC.

The V gene is TRBV14, the J gene TRBJ2-7; 7 bases line up with TRBD1. CDR3 length equals 16 residues. Germline-derived CDR1 and CDR2 are SGHDN and FVKESK. The junction had 11 bases not matched to a gene; V was cut back by 1 base and J by 5 bases. CDR3 in amino acids: CASSQGTGTASHEQYF. CDR3 sequence (DNA): TGTGCCAGCAGCCAAGGTACCGGGACAGCTAGCCACGAGCAGTACTTC.

As regards this clonotype: This clone may be a read error of a much larger clone one base away. This chain links TRBV5-6 with TRBJ2-7; maybe TRBD1 (6 bases). The CDR3 is 13 amino acids. The V and J ends lost 4 bases and 2 bases respectively, with 10 bases between them. Germline V gives CDR1 SGHDT, CDR2 YYEEEE. CDR3 in DNA: TGTGCCAGCAGCCAGGGGTACCCCTACGAGCAGTACTTC. Amino acid sequence: CASSQGYPYEQYF.

This clonotype was detected ten times or more. The CDR3 here is CASSTLRRGETQYF. Written as DNA, the CDR3 is TGTGCCAGCAGCACTCTCAGGAGGGGAGAGACCCAGTACTTC. J is TRBJ2-5 and V is TRBV2; D is possibly TRBD2 (6 bases). V dropped 6 bases and J dropped 4 bases, with 15 bases sitting between them. CDR3 length: 14 amino acids. CDR1 SNHLY and CDR2 FYNNEI come from the germline V gene.

This clonotype was counted only a few times. The rearrangement joins TRBV7-2 to TRBJ1-5, with a tentative D call TRBD1 (6 bases). CDR1 SGHTA and CDR2 FQGNSA come from the germline V gene. V was clipped by 2 bases and J by 1 base, with 12 bases between them. The CDR3 sequence is 16 residues long. Here the CDR3 DNA reads TGTGCCAGCAGCTTATTTCAGGGGACGAGCAATCAGCCCCAGCATTTT. Translated: CASSLFQGTSNQPQHF.

A few counts support this clonotype. An end of the junction does not agree with germline; a read error may underlie this. The gene calls are TRBV2 and TRBJ1-2, with a weak D call TRBD1 (6 bases). Germline V gene sequence: CDR1 SNHLY, CDR2 FYNNEI. The CDR3 has 15 residues. In DNA form, the CDR3 reads TGTGCCAGCGGCCCTTGGGGGCGCGGGAACTCTGGCTACACCTTC. It yields the protein CASGPWGRGNSGYTF.

V gene TRBV25-1 combines with J gene TRBJ2-6; D possibly uses TRBD1 or TRBD2 (5 bases each). Trimming took off 11 bases at V and 0 bases at J, with 17 bases between the two ends. The length of the CDR3 is 16 residues. Germline CDR1 MGHDK, CDR2 SYGVNS. Here the CDR3 reads CAGTGTENSGANVLTF. In DNA, the CDR3 is TGTGCCGGCACCGGGACGGAGAACTCTGGGGCCAACGTCCTGACTTTC.

A remark on this clonotype: Since a much larger clone is just one base distant, this may be a read error. The chain employs TRBV7-9 and TRBJ1-1; 7 bases match TRBD1. Trimming removed 8 bases from V and 7 bases from J; junction bases left unmatched: 16. The CDR3 is 15 amino acids. The V gene's germline CDR1 is SEHNR and CDR2 FQNEAQ (reference sequence). The CDR3 DNA sequence: TGTGCCAGCGGGTATAACCGGGACAGTGTAGGTGAAGCTTTCTTT. This encodes CASGYNRDSVGEAFF. Drawing the rest from reference TRBV7-9 and TRBJ1-1, the complete variable domain is DTGVSQNPRHKITKRGQNVTFRCDPISEHNRLYWYRQTLGQGPEFLTYFQNEAQLEKSRLLSDRFSAERPKGSFSTLEIQRTEQGDSAMYLCASGYNRDSVGEAFFGQGTRLTVV.

The CDR3 nucleotides are TGTGCCAGCAGTTTCGTCTTACGCAATCAGCCCCAGCATTTT. Its translation: CASSFVLRNQPQHF. The V gene is TRBV28, the J gene TRBJ1-5; D not resolved. The CDR3 sequence is 14 residues long. The V end was cut by 3 bases, the J end by 2 bases, with 8 bases between. The germline CDR1 and CDR2 sequences are MDHEN and SYDVKM. The complete variable domain, with remaining parts taken from reference TRBV28 and TRBJ1-5, reads DVKVTQSSRYLVKRTGEKVFLECVQDMDHENMFWYRQDPGLGLRLIYFSYDVKMKEKGDIPEGYSVSREKKERFSLILESASTNQTSMYLCASSFVLRNQPQHFGDGTRLSIL.

This clonotype was seen more than once but under ten times. This sequence joins TRBV10-3 and TRBJ2-2; D may be TRBD1 or TRBD2 (6 bases each). The V end lost 8 bases, the J end lost 5 bases, and 15 bases lay between the germline ends. The CDR3 spans 14 residues. Germline V lookup: CDR1 ENHRY, CDR2 SYGVKD. The DNA of the CDR3 is TGTGCCATCGGGGGGCGTCACGCTACCGGGGAGCTGTTTTTT. The encoded protein is CAIGGRHATGELFF.

The table lists this clonotype with a few counts. The chain carries TRBV7-2 and TRBJ2-6; D unclear. The CDR3 covers 13 residues. V lost 11 bases and J 0 bases, leaving 8 bases between the germline ends. Germline V lookup: CDR1 SGHTA, CDR2 FQGNSA. CDR3 sequence reads: CAYSGSGANVLTF. The CDR3 DNA follows: TGTGCCTATTCGGGCTCTGGGGCCAACGTCCTGACTTTC.

This clonotype has a count of ten or more. J is TRBJ1-2 and V is TRBV6-6; D is undetermined. Trimming removed 2 bases from V and 3 bases from J, with 7 bases in between. Looked up from germline, CDR1 is MNHNY and CDR2 is SVGAGI (reference sequence). The CDR3 loop spans 13 amino acids. The CDR3 spells CASSYTTDYGYTF. Here the CDR3 DNA reads TGTGCCAGCAGTTACACCACAGACTATGGCTACACCTTC.

V gene TRBV5-1 combines with J gene TRBJ1-4; the D is unclear. Trimming stripped 1 base from V and 0 bases from J, with 7 bases between. The CDR3 totals 15 residues. The V gene's germline CDR1 is SGHRS and CDR2 YFSETQ. The CDR3 loop is CASSLIPATNEKLFF. In DNA form, the CDR3 reads TGCGCCAGCAGCTTGATTCCGGCAACTAATGAAAAACTGTTTTTT.

The chain combines TRBV29-1 with TRBJ1-6, with 10 bases fitting TRBD1. The junction had 4 bases not matched to a gene; V was cut back by 6 bases and J by 5 bases. Germline loops: CDR1 SQVTM, CDR2 ANQGSEA. The CDR3 runs to 14 residues. CDR3 in amino acids: CSVGQGSHNSPLHF. CDR3 nucleotides: TGCAGCGTGGGACAGGGGTCACATAATTCACCCCTCCACTTT.

This clonotype came up once. The chain couples TRBV10-3 to TRBJ1-5; 9 positions match TRBD1. V was pared by 10 bases and J by 7 bases, with 17 bases of the junction left unmatched. The CDR3 spans 16 residues. Germline V gene data show CDR1 as ENHRY and CDR2 as SYGVKD. In nucleotides, the CDR3 is TGTGCCAGCAAAAACGGCGGGACAGGGATTGGACAGCCCCAGCATTTT. It specifies CASKNGGTGIGQPQHF.

There are many counts of this clonotype. The gene calls are TRBV15 and TRBJ2-2, with D perhaps matching TRBD1 or TRBD2 (5 bases each). Trimming removed 7 bases at V and 4 bases at J, with 13 bases between. The CDR3 contains 14 residues. Germline values: CDR1 LNHNV, CDR2 YYDKDF (reference sequence). CDR3 loop: CATTGIASTGELFF. The CDR3 DNA reads as TGTGCCACCACAGGGATAGCGAGCACCGGGGAGCTGTTTTTT.

The CDR3 reads CASTVGAHNSPLHF. CDR3 coding DNA: TGTGCCAGCACCGTGGGAGCCCATAATTCACCCCTCCACTTT. The chain recombines TRBV25-1 with TRBJ1-6; D call uncertain. Germline CDR1 MGHDK, CDR2 SYGVNS. V was shortened by 7 bases and J by 5 bases, with 12 bases between the two germline ends. CDR3 length: 14 residues.

V is TRBV7-2 and J is TRBJ2-7; D is possibly TRBD2 (5 bases). This CDR3 is built from 13 residues. Germline-derived CDR1 and CDR2 are SGHTA and FQGNSA. Trimming stripped 8 bases from V and 6 bases from J, with 17 bases between. As DNA, the CDR3 is TGTGCCAGCTCACCGGACGGGAAACGCGAGCAGTACTTC. Amino acids: CASSPDGKREQYF.

As for this clonotype: The germline gene is not matched at one end of the junction; a read error may be the cause. This chain connects TRBV24-1 to TRBJ2-7; D is perhaps TRBD1 (5 bases). The CDR3 covers 12 residues. Per germline, CDR1 KGHDR and CDR2 SFDVKD. For the CDR3, the DNA is TGTGCCAGCAGTTTATTCAGGGCCGAGCAGTACTTC. Residues: CASSLFRAEQYF.

This clonotype was recorded many times. The chain links TRBV9 to TRBJ1-5, with a tentative D call TRBD1 (6 bases). The germline V and J ends were trimmed by 3 bases and 0 bases, with 7 bases remaining between them. The CDR3 totals 14 residues. CDR1 is SGDLS, CDR2 YYNGEE, per germline. The CDR3 sequence is CASSGTASNQPQHF. CDR3 DNA sequence: TGTGCCAGCAGCGGGACAGCTAGCAATCAGCCCCAGCATTTT.

This sequence joins TRBV25-1 and TRBJ1-5; 8 bases match TRBD1. The length of the CDR3 is 14 residues. Germline CDR1 MGHDK, CDR2 SYGVNS. The junction had 7 bases not matched to a gene; V was cut back by 5 bases and J by 7 bases. The CDR3 loop is CASSYPGGRQPQHF. The CDR3 DNA sequence: TGTGCCAGCAGTTACCCAGGGGGCCGACAGCCCCAGCATTTT.

This chain joins TRBV20-1 and TRBJ1-3; D is unclear. The germline V and J ends were trimmed by 6 bases and 7 bases, with 13 bases remaining between them. The CDR3 has 12 amino acids. Germline V CDR1 and CDR2: DFQATT, SNEGSKA (reference sequence). CDR3 DNA: TGCAGTGCGGTAGCGGAGGTTAACACCATATATTTT. Residues: CSAVAEVNTIYF.

The chain combines TRBV24-1 with TRBJ2-3; 9 nucleotides align to TRBD1. V was clipped by 4 bases and J by 1 base; unmatched bases: 2. Germline CDR1 KGHDR, CDR2 SFDVKD. There are 15 residues in the CDR3. The CDR3 spells CATSDRDRGTDTQYF. CDR3 coding DNA: TGTGCCACCAGTGACCGGGACAGGGGCACAGATACGCAGTATTTT.